The 7 T cell receptor beta chains listed next were all sequenced from one sample in a study of identifying expanded T cells in peripheral blood. The table came from immunoSEQ multiplex PCR; TCRdb's copy has only in-frame clones and leaves some out. This sample carries 100,000 to 150,000 clones, roughly 82% of them seen once, and the ten largest clones take less than 4%. Sequencing was done on a sample of blood. The receptor source for this set is a person aged 18 to 75 in good health.

CDR3 sequence (DNA): TGTGCCAGCAGCCAATTGGGGCAGAGAGAGACCCAGTACTTC. Protein product: CASSQLGQRETQYF. The chain joins TRBV14 to TRBJ2-5, with a possible D match to TRBD1 (5 bases). The CDR3 totals 14 residues. Germline CDR1 and CDR2: SGHDN and FVKESK. V was trimmed by 2 bases and J by 4 bases, leaving 11 bases between them.

The chain links TRBV7-2 to TRBJ1-2, with TRBD1 matching over 7 bases. Looked up from germline, CDR1 is SGHTA and CDR2 is FQGNSA. V lost 5 bases, J lost 4 bases, and 4 bases stayed unmatched. This CDR3 has 13 amino acids. In DNA, the CDR3 is TGTGCCAGCAGCCGGGACAGCTTCTATGGCTACACCTTC. It is translated as CASSRDSFYGYTF.

This clone was seen only once. The gene calls are TRBV5-6 and TRBJ1-2, with 10 bases matching TRBD1. The CDR3 has 15 residues. Unmatched junction bases numbered 9, after V lost 2 bases and J lost 8 bases. Germline CDR1 reads SGHDT; CDR2 reads YYEEEE. CDR3 in amino acids: CASSLIDRGRMGYTF. CDR3 DNA: TGTGCCAGCAGCTTAATAGACAGGGGGCGCATGGGCTACACCTTC. Full variable domain (missing parts from reference TRBV5-6 and TRBJ1-2): DAGVTQSPTHLIKTRGQQVTLRCSPKSGHDTVSWYQQALGQGPQFIFQYYEEEERQRGNFPDRFSGHQFPNYSSELNVNALLLGDSALYLCASSLIDRGRMGYTFGSGTRLTVV.

The V call is TRBV7-2, the J call TRBJ1-2, with 7 positions matching TRBD1. In germline, CDR1 is SGHTA, CDR2 FQGNSA. The trim removed 6 bases at V and 2 bases at J, leaving 3 bases unmatched. This CDR3 has 13 residues. The CDR3 coding sequence is TGTGCCAGCAGTTCGGGACAGAACTATGGCTACACCTTC. This codes for CASSSGQNYGYTF.

The chain employs TRBV11-2 and TRBJ2-3; D gene uncertain. The CDR3 extends over 15 amino acids. Germline CDR1 reads SGHAT; CDR2 reads FQNNGV. Trimming removed 5 bases from V and 3 bases from J, with 15 bases in between. The CDR3 DNA reads TGTGCCAGCAGCACGAGGCGCTTCGGAACAGATACGCAGTATTTT. It codes for CASSTRRFGTDTQYF.

The rearrangement links TRBV2 to TRBJ2-7; D is uncertain. Germline V gene lookup returns CDR1 SNHLY and CDR2 FYNNEI. The length of the CDR3 is 13 residues. Trimming removed 3 bases at V and 6 bases at J, with 12 bases between. In DNA form, the CDR3 reads TGTGCCAGCAGTGATTCTGTGGGTAGCGAGCAGTACTTC. Translation: CASSDSVGSEQYF.

This clone has just one count. This chain joins TRBV5-4 and TRBJ1-2, with no clear D. Trimming removed 3 bases at V and 2 bases at J, with 14 bases between. The germline gives CDR1 SGHNT, CDR2 YYREEE (reference sequence). This CDR3 contains 15 residues. CDR3 protein: CASSSPFVVNYGYTF. The CDR3 coding sequence is TGTGCCAGCAGCTCACCTTTCGTGGTGAACTATGGCTACACCTTC.